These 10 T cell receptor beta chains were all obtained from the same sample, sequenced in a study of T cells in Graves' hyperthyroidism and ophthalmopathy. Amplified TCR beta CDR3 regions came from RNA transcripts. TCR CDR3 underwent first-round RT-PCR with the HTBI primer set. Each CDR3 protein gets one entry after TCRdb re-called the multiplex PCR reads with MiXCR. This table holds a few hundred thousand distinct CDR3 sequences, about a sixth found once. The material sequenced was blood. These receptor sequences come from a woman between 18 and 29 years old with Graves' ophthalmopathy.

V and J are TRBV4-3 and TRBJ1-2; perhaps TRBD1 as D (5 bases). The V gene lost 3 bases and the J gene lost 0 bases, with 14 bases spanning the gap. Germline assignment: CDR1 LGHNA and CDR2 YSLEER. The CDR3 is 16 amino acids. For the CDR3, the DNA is TGCGCCAGCAGCCAGGCAACAGGCCTAGCTAACTATGGCTACACCTTC. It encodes CASSQATGLANYGYTF.

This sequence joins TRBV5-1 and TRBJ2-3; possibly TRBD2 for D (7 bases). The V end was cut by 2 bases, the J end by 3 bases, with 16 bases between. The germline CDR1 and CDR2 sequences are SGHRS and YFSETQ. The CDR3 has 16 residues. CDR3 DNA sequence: TGCGCCAGCAGCTTTGGGGGGGGGCACCTAACAGATACGCAGTATTTT. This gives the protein CASSFGGGHLTDTQYF. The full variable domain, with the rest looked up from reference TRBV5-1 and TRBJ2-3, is KAGVTQTPRYLIKTRGQQVTLSCSPISGHRSVSWYQQTPGQGLQFLFEYFSETQRNKGNFPGRFSGRQFSNSRSEMNVSTLELGDSALYLCASSFGGGHLTDTQYFGPGTRLTVL.

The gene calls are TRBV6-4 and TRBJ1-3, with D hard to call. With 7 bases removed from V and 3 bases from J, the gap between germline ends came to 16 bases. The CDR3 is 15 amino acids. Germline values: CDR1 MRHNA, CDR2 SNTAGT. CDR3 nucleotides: TGTGCCAGCAACAAGAGGGTATCCCGTGGAAACACCATATATTTT. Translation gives CASNKRVSRGNTIYF.

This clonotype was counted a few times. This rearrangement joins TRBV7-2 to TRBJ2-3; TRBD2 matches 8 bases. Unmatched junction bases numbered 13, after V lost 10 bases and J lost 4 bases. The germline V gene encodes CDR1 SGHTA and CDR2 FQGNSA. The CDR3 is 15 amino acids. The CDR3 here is CATRPHSGGSDTQYF. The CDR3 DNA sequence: TGTGCCACCAGACCCCACAGCGGGGGTTCAGATACGCAGTATTTT. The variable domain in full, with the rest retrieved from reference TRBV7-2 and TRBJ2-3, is GAGVSQSPSNKVTEKGKDVELRCDPISGHTALYWYRQSLGQGLEFLIYFQGNSAPDKSGLPSDRFSAERTGGSVSTLTIQRTQQEDSAVYLCATRPHSGGSDTQYFGPGTRLTVL.

CDR3 region: CASSSTGWTIYF. CDR3 bases: TGTGCCAGCAGCTCTACCGGCTGGACCATATATTTT. The V call is TRBV7-2, the J call TRBJ1-3; D uncertain. Trimming pared 4 bases from V and 10 bases from J, leaving 11 bases between. The CDR3 runs 12 residues. Germline CDR1 SGHTA, CDR2 FQGNSA.

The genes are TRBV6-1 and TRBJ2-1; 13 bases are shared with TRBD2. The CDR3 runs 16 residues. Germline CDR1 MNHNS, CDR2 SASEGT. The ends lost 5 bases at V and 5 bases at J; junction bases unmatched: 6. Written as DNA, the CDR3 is TGTGCCAGCAGTCGCCCACTAGCGGGAGGGGACAATGAGCAGTTCTTC. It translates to CASSRPLAGGDNEQFF.

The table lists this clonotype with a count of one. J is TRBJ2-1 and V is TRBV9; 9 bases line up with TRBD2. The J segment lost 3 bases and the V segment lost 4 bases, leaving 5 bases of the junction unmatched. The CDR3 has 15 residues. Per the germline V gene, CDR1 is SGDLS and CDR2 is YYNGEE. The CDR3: CASSQAGGVYNEQFF. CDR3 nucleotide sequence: TGTGCCAGCAGCCAAGCGGGGGGCGTCTACAATGAGCAGTTCTTC.

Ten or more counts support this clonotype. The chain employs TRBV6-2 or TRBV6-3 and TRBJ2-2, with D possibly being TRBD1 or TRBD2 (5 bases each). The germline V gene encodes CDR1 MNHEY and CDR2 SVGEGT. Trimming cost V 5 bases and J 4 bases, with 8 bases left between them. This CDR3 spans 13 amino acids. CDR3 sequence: CASSIGGTGELFF. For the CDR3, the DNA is TGTGCCAGCAGTATTGGGGGCACCGGGGAGCTGTTTTTT.

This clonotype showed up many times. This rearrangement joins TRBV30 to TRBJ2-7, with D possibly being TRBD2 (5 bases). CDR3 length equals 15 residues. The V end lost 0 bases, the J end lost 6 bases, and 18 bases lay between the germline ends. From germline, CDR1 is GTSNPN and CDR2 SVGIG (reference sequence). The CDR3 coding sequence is TGTGCCTGGAGTGTCCTCGGGAATATCCCTGGCGAGCAGTACTTC. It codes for CAWSVLGNIPGEQYF.

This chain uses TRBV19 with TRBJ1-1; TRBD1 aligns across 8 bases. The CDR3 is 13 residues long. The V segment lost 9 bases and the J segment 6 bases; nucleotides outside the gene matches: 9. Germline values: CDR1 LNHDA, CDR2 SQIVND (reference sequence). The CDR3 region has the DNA TGTGCCAGCTTAACAGGGGGTTCTGCTGAAGCTTTCTTT. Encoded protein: CASLTGGSAEAFF.